Listed below are T cell receptor beta chains from one sample, sequenced in a study of cytotoxic CD8 clonotypes in ibrutinib-treated CLL. Here immunoSEQ multiplex PCR was the method, and the copy in TCRdb shows in-frame clones only, minus some. The data contain over 120,000 clones, about four fifths of them singletons. The sample consisted of PBMCs, taken after 12 months of ibrutinib treatment. The receptors were gathered from a human donor with chronic lymphocytic leukemia. The conserved cysteine and the conserved F or W are not part of the CDR3 here. The D gene is left open where the match is weak.

D | length | V | CDR3
NA | 12 | TRBV4-3 | ASSDAFGVGEQY
NA | 13 | TRBV7-2 | ASSPRVQGSPEQY
NA | 10 | TRBV25-1 | ASSLSRETQY
NA | 12 | TRBV19 | ASLSLLNTGELF
NA | 11 | TRBV11-3 | ASSLLAQETQY
TRBD2 | 14 | TRBV9 | ASSVESSGFYNEQF
TRBD1 | 12 | TRBV10-3 | AISITNRGAEAF
NA | 12 | TRBV4-2 | ASSQADSSYGYT
NA | 13 | TRBV18 | ASSPNTGTSGEQY
NA | 11 | TRBV6-1 | ASRLTQPYEQY
NA | 14 | TRBV7-8 | ASSLDSRASNYGYT
NA | 12 | TRBV5-1 | ASSLGRGEAEQY
TRBD1 | 13 | TRBV28 | ASSRPGWSQGAQY
TRBD1 | 13 | TRBV7-9 | ASSPDGTGDYEQY
NA | 13 | TRBV18 | ASSPSGGGRQPQH
TRBD1 | 12 | TRBV19 | ASAGTGHNQPQH
TRBD2 | 13 | TRBV2 | ASNELAGGLLGVF
NA | 13 | TRBV7-2 | ASSLVSANSYEQY
NA | 12 | TRBV19 | ASSWTAINQPQH
TRBD1 | 13 | TRBV6-5 | ASSYSIAGGDGYT